Each of the 20 T cell receptor beta chains below was sequenced from the same sample in a study of T cell responses to AZD1222 COVID-19 vaccine. Method: immunoSEQ multiplex PCR; TCRdb's copy keeps in-frame clones and lacks some. The sample lists about 110,000 clones; around nine tenths were seen once. The input for sequencing was peripheral blood, taken on day 0 of AZD1222 vaccination. These receptors all stem from an adult in good health.

The V gene is TRBV6-5, the J gene TRBJ2-7, with a tentative D call TRBD2 (7 bases). The germline gives CDR1 MNHEY, CDR2 SVGAGI. Trimming shortened V by 4 bases and J by 5 bases, and 21 bases separated the two germline ends. This CDR3 has 16 residues. CDR3 loop: CASSFSMGGAGHEQYF. The CDR3 nucleotides are TGTGCCAGCAGTTTCTCGATGGGGGGGGCGGGCCACGAGCAGTACTTC.

The rearrangement links TRBV6-6 to TRBJ2-5; TRBD2 might be the D (7 bases). The CDR3 covers 14 residues. Germline-derived CDR1 and CDR2 are MNHNY and SVGAGI (reference sequence). V was shortened by 6 bases and J by 5 bases, with 16 bases between the two germline ends. CDR3 sequence (DNA): TGTGCCAGCAGCCTGGGGGGGGCTTGGGAGACCCAGTACTTC. This encodes CASSLGGAWETQYF.

CDR3 sequence (DNA): TGTGCCAGCAGCTTAGGACAGAGCCACTATGGCTACACCTTC. It yields the protein CASSLGQSHYGYTF. The V and J genes are TRBV7-2 and TRBJ1-2, with D tentatively TRBD1 (5 bases). V dropped 1 base and J dropped 3 bases, with 9 bases sitting between them. In germline, CDR1 is SGHTA, CDR2 FQGNSA. The CDR3 totals 14 residues.

The genes are TRBV6-5 and TRBJ1-2; the D is unclear. This CDR3 comprises 13 residues. Trimming stripped 2 bases from V and 2 bases from J, with 6 bases between. Germline lookup yields CDR1 MNHEY and CDR2 SVGAGI. The CDR3 region is CASSYVRNYGYTF. CDR3 in DNA: TGTGCCAGCAGTTACGTTCGGAACTATGGCTACACCTTC.

This clone was detected only once. The rearrangement joins TRBV18 to TRBJ2-1; perhaps D is TRBD1 or TRBD2 (5 bases each). Germline CDR1 reads KGHSH; CDR2 reads LQKENI. This CDR3 spans 15 amino acids. Trimming cost V 4 bases and J 5 bases, with 15 bases left between them. This CDR3 reads CASSRLGTAHNEQFF. In DNA form, the CDR3 reads TGTGCCAGCTCACGATTAGGGACGGCCCACAATGAGCAGTTCTTC.

The rearrangement uses TRBV19 and TRBJ1-2, with D unclear. V was clipped by 1 base and J by 0 bases, with 12 bases between them. The CDR3 consists of 16 residues. Germline V gene sequence: CDR1 LNHDA, CDR2 SQIVND (reference sequence). The CDR3 loop is CASSIGRPSTNYGYTF. Written as DNA, the CDR3 is TGTGCCAGTAGTATAGGCAGACCCTCAACTAACTATGGCTACACCTTC.

The chain couples TRBV11-3 to TRBJ2-2, with TRBD1 as a possible D gene (5 bases). V dropped 8 bases and J dropped 2 bases, with 12 bases sitting between them. Germline V gene data show CDR1 as SGHNT and CDR2 as YENEEA. This CDR3 region has 14 residues. CDR3 in amino acids: CASQDRFNTGELFF. The CDR3 nucleotides read TGTGCCAGCCAAGACAGATTCAACACCGGGGAGCTGTTTTTT. Using reference TRBV11-3 and TRBJ2-2 for the parts outside the CDR3, the full variable domain is EAGVVQSPRYKIIEKKQPVAFWCNPISGHNTLYWYLQNLGQGPELLIRYENEEAVDDSQLPKDRFSAERLKGVDSTLKIQPAELGDSAVYLCASQDRFNTGELFFGEGSRLTVL.

The chain links TRBV2 to TRBJ2-7; 7 bases match TRBD1. J was trimmed by 4 bases and V by 3 bases; bases with no gene match: 3. Germline CDR1 reads SNHLY; CDR2 reads FYNNEI. This CDR3 spans 13 amino acids. The CDR3 region has the DNA TGTGCCAGCAGTGAGACAGGGTATTACGAGCAGTACTTC. It is translated as CASSETGYYEQYF.

The chain links TRBV5-1 to TRBJ2-3, with TRBD2 identical over 13 bases. With V trimmed by 4 bases and J by 4 bases, 6 bases remained unmatched. This CDR3 comprises 16 residues. Germline V gives CDR1 SGHRS, CDR2 YFSETQ. The CDR3 DNA reads TGCGCCAGCAGCCCGACTAGCGGGGGGATCGCAGATACGCAGTATTTT. This sequence encodes CASSPTSGGIADTQYF.

V is TRBV12-3 or TRBV12-4 and J is TRBJ2-1, with D possibly TRBD1 on 5 matching bases. The CDR3 has 13 amino acids. V was clipped by 5 bases and J by 5 bases, with 10 bases between them. The CDR3 sequence: CASSPRQNNEQFF. In nucleotides, the CDR3 is TGTGCCAGCAGTCCTCGACAGAACAATGAGCAGTTCTTC.

This clone turned up a few times. The chain combines TRBV20-1 with TRBJ1-2; D is undetermined. Trimming cost V 3 bases and J 4 bases, with 21 bases left between them. The CDR3 has 16 residues. Germline lookup yields CDR1 DFQATT and CDR2 SNEGSKA (reference sequence). Here the CDR3 DNA reads TGCAGTGCTAGTCCCCCCCCGGGAGTCCAAGTCTATGGCTACACCTTC. Protein sequence: CSASPPPGVQVYGYTF.

The chain recombines TRBV24-1 with TRBJ2-2, with D possibly being TRBD1 (5 bases). The V and J ends lost 2 bases and 5 bases respectively, with 8 bases between them. The germline gives CDR1 KGHDR, CDR2 SFDVKD. CDR3 length: 14 amino acids. In DNA form, the CDR3 reads TGTGCCACCAGTGATTACCCAGGGACCGGGGAGCTGTTTTTT. Amino acids: CATSDYPGTGELFF.

CDR3 residues: CATSRAGGTEAFF. The CDR3 DNA follows: TGTGCCACCAGCAGAGCGGGGGGCACTGAAGCTTTCTTT. This chain links TRBV15 with TRBJ1-1; D possibly corresponds to TRBD1 (5 bases). The CDR3 spans 13 residues. Between the trimmed V and J ends, which lost 1 base and 4 bases, there was a span of 7 bases. Looked up from germline, CDR1 is LNHNV and CDR2 is YYDKDF (reference sequence).

For the CDR3, the DNA is TGTGCCTGGAACTCTGGAAACACCATATATTTT. It translates to CAWNSGNTIYF. J is TRBJ1-3 and V is TRBV30; D ambiguous. Germline lookup yields CDR1 GTSNPN and CDR2 SVGIG (reference sequence). The CDR3 consists of 11 residues. Trimming took off 4 bases at V and 0 bases at J, with 1 base between the two ends. Using reference TRBV30 and TRBJ1-3 for the parts outside the CDR3, the full variable domain is SQTIHQWPATLVQPVGSPLSLECTVEGTSNPNLYWYRQAAGRGLQLLFYSVGIGQISSEVPQNLSASRPQDRQFILSSKKLLLSDSGFYLCAWNSGNTIYFGEGSWLTVV.

The CDR3 sequence: CASSARSEGSTEAFF. In nucleotides, the CDR3 is TGTGCCAGCAGTGCGAGAAGTGAGGGGTCCACTGAAGCTTTCTTT. This sequence joins TRBV27 and TRBJ1-1; D possibly corresponds to TRBD1 (5 bases). Per germline, CDR1 MNHEY and CDR2 SMNVEV (reference sequence). V shed 5 bases and J shed 4 bases, with 17 bases lying between them. This CDR3 is built from 15 residues.

The J gene is TRBJ2-5, the V gene TRBV21-1; the table's D call, TRBD1, has no DNA check behind it. TRBV21-1 is a pseudogene. The CDR3 loop spans 16 amino acids. For the CDR3, the DNA is TGTGCCAGCAGCAAATACCAGGGGATAGGATTTGAGACCCAGTACTTC. Translating it yields CASSKYQGIGFETQYF.

This chain uses TRBV7-2 with TRBJ1-1; D might be TRBD1 (5 bases). CDR1 SGHTA and CDR2 FQGNSA come from the germline V gene. Trimming stripped 5 bases from V and 2 bases from J, with 15 bases between. The CDR3 is 15 amino acids. The CDR3 here is CASSPRGGGNTEAFF. The CDR3 DNA reads TGTGCCAGCAGCCCGCGTGGGGGGGGAAACACTGAAGCTTTCTTT. Together with reference TRBV7-2 and TRBJ1-1, the CDR3 gives the full variable domain: GAGVSQSPSNKVTEKGKDVELRCDPISGHTALYWYRQSLGQGLEFLIYFQGNSAPDKSGLPSDRFSAERTGGSVSTLTIQRTQQEDSAVYLCASSPRGGGNTEAFFGQGTRLTVV.

J is TRBJ2-5 and V is TRBV9; D ambiguous. Germline lookup yields CDR1 SGDLS and CDR2 YYNGEE. The CDR3 length is 14 residues. Deletions cut 4 bases from V and 4 bases from J, with 14 bases between. CDR3 coding DNA: TGTGCCAGCAGCACAAGTGGGGTAGGAGAGACCCAGTACTTC. It codes for CASSTSGVGETQYF.

The rearrangement uses TRBV19 and TRBJ2-2; 7 bases are a match to TRBD1. V shed 7 bases, J shed 7 bases, and the junction held 15 bases outside the gene matches. Germline V CDR1 and CDR2: LNHDA, SQIVND (reference sequence). The CDR3 contains 16 residues. In DNA, the CDR3 is TGTGCCAGTACCGAGCGAGGGCAGGGGGAGAACGGGGAGCTGTTTTTT. Residues: CASTERGQGENGELFF.

This chain joins TRBV3-1 (or the pseudogene TRBV3-2) and TRBJ1-4; 7 nucleotides agree with TRBD1. J was trimmed by 17 bases and V by 1 base; bases with no gene match: 10. This CDR3 contains 13 residues. Germline V CDR1 and CDR2: LGHDT, YNNKEL (reference sequence). The CDR3 protein is CASSQVRQGDIFF. DNA of the CDR3: TGTGCCAGCAGCCAAGTCAGACAGGGCGACATTTTTTTT.